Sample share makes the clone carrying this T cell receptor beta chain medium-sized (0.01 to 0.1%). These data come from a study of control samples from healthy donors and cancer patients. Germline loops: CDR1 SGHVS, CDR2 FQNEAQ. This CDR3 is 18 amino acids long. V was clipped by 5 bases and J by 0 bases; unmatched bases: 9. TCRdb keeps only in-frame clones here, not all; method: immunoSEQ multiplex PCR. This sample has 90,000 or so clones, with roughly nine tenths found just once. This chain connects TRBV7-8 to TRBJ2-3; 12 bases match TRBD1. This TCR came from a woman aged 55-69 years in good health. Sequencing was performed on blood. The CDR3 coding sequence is TGTGCCAGCAGCCCAGGGGACAGGGGGCTGTTAAGCACAGATACGCAGTATTTT. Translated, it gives CASSPGDRGLLSTDTQYF.